The rows below give T cell receptor beta chains drawn from one sample of a study of blood T cells in healthy people across ages. TCRdb used MiXCR to reprocess the 5' RACE reads, holding one entry per CDR3 protein. Among roughly 560,000 distinct CDR3 sequences listed, more than 20% were seen once. These sequences were also reported in another study, on T cells of mothers and their children.

Sequencing was performed on blood. All receptors come from a boy aged 5-17 years in good health. CDR3s include the opening cysteine and the closing phenylalanine or tryptophan. A D gene is named only where the DNA matches it firmly. Clone size, where shown, is once, few, many, or a class for clones that have expanded.

d_gene: NA
abundance: NA
len: 16
j_gene: TRBJ1-1
v_gene: TRBV3-1
CDR3nt: TGTGCCAGCAGCCCCTGGGCCAGGGAGAAGAACACTGAAGCTTTCTTT
CDR3aa: CASSPWAREKNTEAFF

d_gene: NA
abundance: NA
len: 17
j_gene: TRBJ2-2
v_gene: TRBV28
CDR3nt: TGTGCCAGCAGTTTCTATCCCGGAGACGGGAACACCGGGGAGCTGTTTTTT
CDR3aa: CASSFYPGDGNTGELFF

d_gene: NA
abundance: many
len: 14
j_gene: TRBJ1-1
v_gene: TRBV6-6
CDR3nt: TGTGCCAGCAGTCCGACAGGAATGAACACTGAAGCTTTCTTT
CDR3aa: CASSPTGMNTEAFF

d_gene: NA
abundance: NA
len: 13
j_gene: TRBJ2-1
v_gene: TRBV29-1
CDR3nt: TGCAGCTTTGAAAGGCAGGGGACGAATGAGCAGTTCTTC
CDR3aa: CSFERQGTNEQFF

d_gene: NA
abundance: few
len: 14
j_gene: TRBJ2-3
v_gene: TRBV20-1
CDR3nt: TGCAGTGCTAGAGTAGCGGAGAGCACAGATACGCAGTATTTT
CDR3aa: CSARVAESTDTQYF

d_gene: NA
abundance: few
len: 16
j_gene: TRBJ1-6
v_gene: TRBV11-2
CDR3nt: TGTGCCAGCAGCTTAGATCAGGGGCGACTAAATTCACCCCTCCACTTT
CDR3aa: CASSLDQGRLNSPLHF

d_gene: NA
abundance: NA
len: 14
j_gene: TRBJ2-3
v_gene: TRBV6-1
CDR3nt: TGTGCCAGCAGTGAATCAAGGGGTGGAGATACGCAGTATTTT
CDR3aa: CASSESRGGDTQYF

d_gene: NA
abundance: many
len: 13
j_gene: TRBJ2-5
v_gene: TRBV28
CDR3nt: TGTGCCAGCAGTTCCCCCACGCGAGAGACCCAGTACTTC
CDR3aa: CASSSPTRETQYF

d_gene: NA
abundance: few
len: 15
j_gene: TRBJ1-1
v_gene: TRBV27
CDR3nt: TGTGTCAGCAGTTCCCCTCATATCGGCGACACTGAAGCTTTCTTT
CDR3aa: CVSSSPHIGDTEAFF

d_gene: NA
abundance: NA
len: 15
j_gene: TRBJ1-1
v_gene: TRBV11-3
CDR3nt: TGTGCCAGCAGCCGATCCGAAACGGGGAACACTGAAGCTTTCTTT
CDR3aa: CASSRSETGNTEAFF

d_gene: TRBD2
abundance: few
len: 17
j_gene: TRBJ2-1
v_gene: TRBV20-1
CDR3nt: TGCAGTGCTAGTGGACTAGCGGGAGATGAGTATGGGGATGAGCAGTCCTTC
CDR3aa: CSASGLAGDEYGDEQSF

d_gene: TRBD2
abundance: few
len: 15
j_gene: TRBJ2-1
v_gene: TRBV9
CDR3nt: TGTGCCAGCAGCGTAGGGGCTAGCGGGAGCAATGAGCAGTTCTTC
CDR3aa: CASSVGASGSNEQFF

d_gene: NA
abundance: NA
len: 16
j_gene: TRBJ1-6
v_gene: TRBV9
CDR3nt: TGTGCCAGCAGCGTAGCTGATAACACCTATAATTCACCCCTCCACTTT
CDR3aa: CASSVADNTYNSPLHF

d_gene: TRBD2
abundance: few
len: 15
j_gene: TRBJ2-7
v_gene: TRBV6-6
CDR3nt: TGTGCCAGCAGTCCACCGACTAGCGGGAGCTACGAGCAGTACTTC
CDR3aa: CASSPPTSGSYEQYF